The present T cell receptor beta chain was sequenced within a study of blood T cell repertoires in COVID-19 (dated by TCRdb to 2018 to 2020). Broadly, across the study: Samples from collaborators originated in the United States, Italy and Spain and spanned both the acute and convalescent phases of COVID-19. Deeply sampled blood TCRbeta repertoires from subjects exposed to, actively infected with, or recovered from COVID-19 were included in the dataset. The prospective study material was composed of cDNA or gDNA derived from T cells, B-cell-depleted T cells, or PBMCs. Samples were obtained from the ongoing ImmuneRACE study (first 160 participants) and from over a thousand subjects provided by 6 global collaborators. The repertoires were released in a freely available public database meant as a resource for research on the immune response to SARS-CoV-2. Where available, HLA class I and class II types were obtained from metadata supplied by the sample provider rather than from assay-based typing. A de-identified subject ID, COVID-19 status, age in years and sex were almost always included in the sample metadata.

Measured from the cysteine to the phenylalanine, the CDR3 is 13 residues long. The sequence is cut down to CDR3 DNA, 39 bases in frame from base 1. Taken from the germline V gene (reference sequence), the CDR1 and CDR2 loops are LGHDT and YNNKEL. Relative to germline, V is missing 5 bases and J is missing 0 bases, with 0 bases of the junction outside any gene match. The immunoSEQ Assay, a bias-controlled multiplex PCR, was used to amplify TCRbeta CDR3 regions from genomic DNA. In the authors' own workflow: The number of nucleated cells in each sample was estimated by amplification of reference gene primers within the assay. To quantify the absolute abundance of each unique TCRbeta CDR3 rearrangement, sequence reads were collapsed and filtered. For each sample, productive Simpson clonality was calculated as the square root of Simpson's diversity index over productive rearrangements. TCRdb limited this immuneACCESS table to in-frame rearrangements with V and J called. A share of clones is missing; checked studies link under half to unresolved V genes, and the rest is unexplained. V and J calls plus clone size are reproduced from that table; the DNA served to infer D and trimming. This sample is represented by 65,000 to 95,000 clones; 80% to 90% of them were singletons. Around 10% of the sample is in the top ten clones.

Collaborating institutions collected whole blood in K2EDTA tubes following their own protocols. For TCRbeta analysis, collaborators shipped samples in one of three forms: frozen whole blood, isolated PBMCs, or DNA extracted from either of those sample types. Beyond this particular receptor, the publication reports: Clinical and demographic metadata were provided uncurated, with the amount varying by source and participant.

Points on this clone: Its cognate antigen has yet to be identified. Base qualities are not provided; no much larger clone lies one nucleotide away.

The chain links TRBV3-1 (or the pseudogene TRBV3-2) with TRBJ1-1; 7 of the junction bases match TRBD1. The sequenced sample consisted of peripheral blood. This receptor was taken from a man at least 80 years old with acute or convalescent COVID-19. For the CDR3, the sequence is CASSGTVNTEAFF. The DNA is TGTGCCAGCAGCGGGACAGTGAACACTGAAGCTTTCTTT.